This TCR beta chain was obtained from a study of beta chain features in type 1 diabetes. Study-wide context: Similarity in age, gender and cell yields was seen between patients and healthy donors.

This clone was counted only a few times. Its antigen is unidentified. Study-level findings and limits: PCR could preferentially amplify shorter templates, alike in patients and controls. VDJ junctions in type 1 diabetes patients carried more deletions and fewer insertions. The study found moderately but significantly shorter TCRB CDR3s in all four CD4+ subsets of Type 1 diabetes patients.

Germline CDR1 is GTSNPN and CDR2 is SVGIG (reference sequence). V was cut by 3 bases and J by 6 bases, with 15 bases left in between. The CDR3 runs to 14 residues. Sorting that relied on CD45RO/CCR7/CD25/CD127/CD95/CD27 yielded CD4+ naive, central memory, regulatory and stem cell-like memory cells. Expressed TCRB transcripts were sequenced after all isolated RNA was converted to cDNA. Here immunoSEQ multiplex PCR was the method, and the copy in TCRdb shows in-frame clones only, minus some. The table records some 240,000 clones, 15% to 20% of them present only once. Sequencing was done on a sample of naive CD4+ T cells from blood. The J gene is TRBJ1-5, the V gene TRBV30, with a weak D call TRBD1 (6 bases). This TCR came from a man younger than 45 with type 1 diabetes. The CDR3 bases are TGTGCCTGGAGCGACGGACAGCTTGGTCAGCCCCAGCATTTT. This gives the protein CAWSDGQLGQPQHF.